This paragraph reports one TCR beta chain. The data stem from a study of blood T cell repertoires in COVID-19. Overall study: COVID-19 samples collected from the United States, Italy and Spain covered acute and convalescent phases. The cDNA or gDNA used as material had been derived from T cells, B-cell-depleted T cells, or PBMCs.

V gave up 0 bases and J gave up 0 bases, with 15 bases separating them. Germline V gene sequence: CDR1 SNHLY, CDR2 FYNNEI. CDR3 length equals 17 residues. As handled by the study authors: Estimates of nucleated cell counts were drawn from the amplification of reference gene primers. TCRdb's table, derived via immunoSEQ multiplex PCR, lists solely in-frame clones and lacks some. V and J calls plus clone size are reproduced from that table; the DNA served to infer D and trimming. The repertoire holds approximately 110,000 clones, with just under 90% as singletons. The chain combines TRBV2 with TRBJ2-7, with D possibly TRBD2 on 5 matching bases. The sequenced sample consisted of peripheral blood. This sequence was found in a human donor in a cohort sampled during active COVID-19. The CDR3 is CASSEADGSSHSYEQYF. The CDR3 DNA reads as TGTGCCAGCAGTGAAGCCGATGGGAGTTCCCACTCCTACGAGCAGTACTTC.